These 19 T cell receptor beta chains originate from one sample sequenced in a study of cytomegalovirus exposure and HLA in healthy donors. 13 Jbeta primers and 60 Vbeta primers were used for the PCR. Method: immunoSEQ multiplex PCR; TCRdb's copy keeps in-frame clones and lacks some. The table includes some 150,000 clones, around 65% detected once. Sequencing was carried out using PBMCs. The source of these receptors is a woman in her thirties in good health and CMV-seropositive.

The rearrangement uses TRBV6-1 and TRBJ2-7, with D perhaps matching TRBD2 (5 bases). The CDR3 loop spans 13 amino acids. The germline V and J ends were trimmed by 0 bases and 8 bases, with 11 bases remaining between them. Germline V gives CDR1 MNHNS, CDR2 SASEGT. CDR3 protein: CASSEAERDQQYF. CDR3 nucleotide sequence: TGTGCCAGCAGTGAAGCCGAGAGGGATCAGCAGTACTTC.

The rearrangement uses TRBV4-2 and TRBJ2-7; 9 positions agree with TRBD2. The CDR3 extends over 16 amino acids. Germline CDR1 and CDR2: LGHNA and YNFKEQ. Trimming at V came to 1 base and at J to 6 bases, leaving 10 bases not matched to a gene. This chain's CDR3 is CASSQALGLAGSEQYF. The CDR3 region has the DNA TGTGCCAGCAGCCAAGCACTCGGGCTAGCGGGAAGCGAGCAGTACTTC.

The chain uses TRBV15 and TRBJ1-1; possible D gene TRBD1, 5 bases. The CDR3 extends over 17 amino acids. Trimming cost V 3 bases and J 3 bases, with 20 bases left between them. The germline CDR1 and CDR2 sequences are LNHNV and YYDKDF (reference sequence). The CDR3: CATSRQKGRQGDTEAFF. The CDR3 DNA is TGTGCCACCAGCAGGCAAAAGGGGCGTCAGGGTGACACTGAAGCTTTCTTT.

As regards this clone: This sample also contains other DNA sequences that code for the same CDR3. V is TRBV18 and J is TRBJ2-5; D might be TRBD2 (6 bases). The CDR3 has 13 residues. Germline-derived CDR1 and CDR2 are KGHSH and LQKENI. The V gene lost 3 bases and the J gene lost 3 bases, with 8 bases spanning the gap. The CDR3 DNA reads as TGTGCCAGCTCACCGGGACTGAAAGAGACCCAGTACTTC. As protein: CASSPGLKETQYF.

This sequence joins TRBV9 and TRBJ2-3, with 9 bases aligning to TRBD1. This CDR3 is 16 amino acids long. V lost 0 bases and J lost 1; bases outside the gene matches: 3. Germline V gives CDR1 SGDLS, CDR2 YYNGEE. The CDR3 region has the DNA TGTGCCAGCAGCGTAGGAAGGGACAGGGGCACAGATACGCAGTATTTT. Translation gives CASSVGRDRGTDTQYF.

The chain couples TRBV4-2 to TRBJ2-7; D remains unclear. V lost 4 bases, J lost 6 bases, and 16 bases lay in between. Per germline, CDR1 LGHNA and CDR2 YNFKEQ. CDR3 size: 14 residues. The CDR3 spells CASSPRLFLSEQYF. Written as DNA, the CDR3 is TGTGCCAGCAGCCCTAGGCTCTTCCTCTCCGAGCAGTACTTC.

The chain uses TRBV6-5 and TRBJ2-5; D is possibly TRBD1 (7 bases). CDR1 is MNHEY, CDR2 SVGAGI, per germline. Between the trimmed V and J ends, which lost 6 bases and 4 bases, there was a span of 18 bases. This CDR3 spans 15 amino acids. CDR3 protein: CASSRTGVGGETQYF. CDR3 coding DNA: TGTGCCAGCAGCCGAACAGGGGTGGGAGGAGAGACCCAGTACTTC.

The chain carries TRBV7-9 and TRBJ2-1; D not resolved. The CDR3 has 14 amino acids. The V gene lost 0 bases and the J gene lost 9 bases, with 12 bases spanning the gap. Germline V gene sequence: CDR1 SEHNR, CDR2 FQNEAQ (reference sequence). As DNA, the CDR3 is TGTGCCAGCAGCTTAGCCTCCCCGGGTCTTGAGCAGTTCTTC. Translation gives CASSLASPGLEQFF.

This clone was counted once. This chain links TRBV5-6 with TRBJ2-7; a weak D match, TRBD2 (5 bases). The ends were cut back, 0 bases at V and 3 bases at J, with 16 bases in the middle. The CDR3 runs to 16 residues. CDR1 and CDR2 (germline): SGHDT, YYEEEE. The CDR3 sequence: CASSLAEGVVFYEQYF. The CDR3 DNA is TGTGCCAGCAGCTTGGCCGAGGGAGTGGTTTTCTACGAGCAGTACTTC.

Concerning this clone: The same CDR3 is also encoded by other DNA sequences in this sample. The rearrangement joins TRBV4-1 to TRBJ2-7; D possibly corresponds to TRBD2 (5 bases). Germline lookup yields CDR1 MGHRA and CDR2 YSYEKL. Deletions cut 4 bases from V and 0 bases from J, with 10 bases between. The CDR3 is made up of 14 amino acids. The CDR3 protein is CASSPPGSSYEQYF. The CDR3 bases are TGCGCCAGCAGCCCACCGGGAAGCTCCTACGAGCAGTACTTC.

This clone has a single count. The chain recombines TRBV27 with TRBJ2-5, with a possible D match to TRBD1 (6 bases). Per the germline V gene, CDR1 is MNHEY and CDR2 is SMNVEV (reference sequence). The CDR3 totals 17 residues. Trimming cost V 5 bases and J 3 bases, with 22 bases left between them. The CDR3 region is CASSPKAPRAGEETQYF. Written as DNA, the CDR3 is TGTGCCAGCAGTCCCAAAGCCCCACGGGCAGGGGAAGAGACCCAGTACTTC.

The gene calls are TRBV11-2 and TRBJ1-1; no clear D. The V end lost 3 bases, the J end lost 0 bases, and 5 bases lay between the germline ends. The CDR3 totals 13 residues. Germline lookup yields CDR1 SGHAT and CDR2 FQNNGV. The CDR3 DNA reads as TGTGCCAGCAGCTTTCGGGTGAACACTGAAGCTTTCTTT. It specifies CASSFRVNTEAFF. Drawing the rest from reference TRBV11-2 and TRBJ1-1, the complete variable domain is EAGVAQSPRYKIIEKRQSVAFWCNPISGHATLYWYQQILGQGPKLLIQFQNNGVVDDSQLPKDRFSAERLKGVDSTLKIQPAKLEDSAVYLCASSFRVNTEAFFGQGTRLTVV.

Only one count was recorded for this clone. This chain uses TRBV5-4 with TRBJ2-1, with TRBD2 matching over 10 bases. The germline V gene encodes CDR1 SGHNT and CDR2 YYREEE (reference sequence). V was clipped by 2 bases and J by 4 bases; unmatched bases: 3. This CDR3 contains 15 residues. CDR3 in DNA: TGTGCCAGCAGCTTTGCTAGCGGGAGTTACAATGAGCAGTTCTTC. This gives the protein CASSFASGSYNEQFF.

This sequence joins TRBV5-4 and TRBJ2-1, with D perhaps TRBD2 (5 bases). The germline gives CDR1 SGHNT, CDR2 YYREEE (reference sequence). V lost 6 bases and J 9 bases, leaving 22 bases between the germline ends. The CDR3 is made up of 15 amino acids. CDR3 sequence reads: CASTLPGYRYGEQFF. The CDR3, as DNA: TGTGCCAGCACCCTCCCGGGGTATAGGTACGGTGAGCAGTTCTTC.

V usage is TRBV14 and J usage is TRBJ2-7; D is perhaps TRBD1 (5 bases). Germline CDR1 and CDR2: SGHDN and FVKESK. V was shortened by 1 base and J by 2 bases, with 9 bases between the two germline ends. The CDR3 covers 14 residues. The CDR3 nucleotides read TGTGCCAGCAGCCAAGCTCAGGGCACCTACGAGCAGTACTTC. Protein product: CASSQAQGTYEQYF.

The chain uses TRBV11-2 and TRBJ2-7; 12 bases agree with TRBD2. V shed 5 bases, J shed 4 bases, and the junction held 15 bases outside the gene matches. CDR1 and CDR2 from the germline V gene are SGHAT and FQNNGV. CDR3 length: 18 amino acids. The CDR3 DNA reads TGTGCCAGCAGCCGAGGACTGACTAGCGGGGGCTCTAGGTACGAGCAGTACTTC. Translated: CASSRGLTSGGSRYEQYF.

The chain recombines TRBV10-3 with TRBJ1-5; 9 bases line up with TRBD1. The CDR3 is made up of 19 amino acids. Germline V gene data show CDR1 as ENHRY and CDR2 as SYGVKD. The ends lost 0 bases at V and 0 bases at J; junction bases unmatched: 9. The CDR3 nucleotides are TGTGCCATCAGTGAGTCGGGACAGGGTAGTTTTTATAGCAATCAGCCCCAGCATTTT. Translated, it gives CAISESGQGSFYSNQPQHF.

The chain carries TRBV30 and TRBJ2-7; the match to TRBD1 covers 10 bases. From germline, CDR1 is GTSNPN and CDR2 SVGIG (reference sequence). Trimming at V came to 7 bases and at J to 3 bases, leaving 3 bases not matched to a gene. This CDR3 has 12 amino acids. The CDR3 DNA follows: TGTGCCTTGACAGGGGGCGACTACGAGCAGTACTTC. Protein product: CALTGGDYEQYF.

V usage is TRBV6-5 and J usage is TRBJ1-5; 7 bases align to TRBD1. The germline V gene has CDR1 MNHEY and CDR2 SVGAGI. The V segment lost 6 bases and the J segment 2 bases; nucleotides outside the gene matches: 7. The CDR3 contains 15 residues. The DNA of the CDR3 is TGTGCCAGCAGACGACAGGGATTCGGCAATCAGCCCCAGCATTTT. Protein product: CASRRQGFGNQPQHF.